These T cell receptor beta chains were read from a single sample in a study of blood T cell repertoires in COVID-19. Sequencing was performed with immunoSEQ multiplex PCR; in TCRdb, only in-frame clones are kept and a portion is missing. In the table there are about 46,000 clones, 70% to 90% of which are singletons. The sample was peripheral blood. The receptors come from a woman of 80 years or more with COVID-19, enrolled during active disease. CDR3s include the opening cysteine and the closing phenylalanine or tryptophan. A D gene is named only where the DNA matches it firmly.

D gene	J gene	V gene	CDR3 length	CDR3 protein
TRBD1	TRBJ1-5	TRBV27	19	CASSLRAHNRGYSNQPQHF
.	TRBJ1-6	TRBV27	13	CASSFHFNSPLHF
TRBD2	TRBJ2-5	TRBV6-5	14	CASSWTSFQETQYF
.	TRBJ1-6	TRBV28	17	CASSPPMGAAYNSPLHF
.	TRBJ2-2	TRBV25-1	14	CASSEYTSSGELFF
TRBD1	TRBJ1-1	TRBV5-4	14	CASSLDRGVTEAFF
TRBD1	TRBJ1-2	TRBV12-5	19	CASGLVVGTGLNRDYGYTF
TRBD1	TRBJ2-7	TRBV16	14	CASSKQGVSYEQYF
.	TRBJ1-1	TRBV5-4	14	CASSLERVGTEAFF
.	TRBJ1-5	TRBV5-6	16	CASSLAQKHSNQPQHF
.	TRBJ2-3	TRBV2	15	CASKSGNLVTDTQYF
TRBD1	TRBJ2-3	TRBV5-5	15	CASSLGDRVADTQYF
.	TRBJ2-7	TRBV20-1	11	CSARVRGEQYF
TRBD1	TRBJ2-5	TRBV7-9	14	CASSLETGEETQYF
.	TRBJ2-5	TRBV5-1	20	CASSLGRLGGGVRRQETQYF
TRBD1	TRBJ1-2	TRBV20-1	13	CSASPPGQRGYTF
.	TRBJ2-2	TRBV18	13	CASSPPYSGELFF
TRBD1	TRBJ1-2	TRBV5-1	15	CASSLGGQGNYGYTF
.	TRBJ2-7	TRBV6-2/TRBV6-3	12	CASSNLMEKQYF
.	TRBJ2-7	TRBV7-8	14	CASSPRPSMNEQYF
TRBD1	TRBJ1-1	TRBV3-1/TRBV3-2	14	CASSATTGGTEAFF
.	TRBJ2-2	TRBV10-3	13	CATRETNTGELFF
.	TRBJ1-1	TRBV5-6	13	CAGGRGLNTEAFF
TRBD1	TRBJ2-7	TRBV7-8	14	CASSLGTGPYEQYF
.	TRBJ1-1	TRBV28	14	CASSLEGLNTEAFF
.	TRBJ2-7	TRBV19	14	CASSRTGWEGEQYF
TRBD2	TRBJ2-1	TRBV6-2/TRBV6-3	15	CASSLWGRAGDEQFF
TRBD1	TRBJ1-4	TRBV10-3	13	CAISGQGGEKLFF
.	TRBJ2-7	TRBV28	16	CASSPVGPSAGYEQYF
.	TRBJ1-1	TRBV27	12	CASSWRGGEAFF
TRBD2	TRBJ2-5	TRBV6-6	14	CASSRLAGRETQYF
TRBD2	TRBJ2-3	TRBV20-1	16	CSASTAGVVGTDTQYF
TRBD2	TRBJ2-2	TRBV10-2	16	CASLPQRREENGELFF
TRBD1	TRBJ1-2	TRBV15	16	CATSRDLDRVELGYTF
.	TRBJ2-7	TRBV9	12	CASSVSGSEQYF
TRBD1	TRBJ1-2	TRBV27	14	CASSRRGPNYGYTF
.	TRBJ2-1	TRBV3-1/TRBV3-2	17	CASSQDSWYSAGNEQFF
.	TRBJ1-1	TRBV2	14	CASSERGMNTEAFF
TRBD1	TRBJ1-3	TRBV6-5	15	CASRQGVYSGNTIYF
TRBD1	TRBJ2-1	TRBV5-4	15	CASSSGTGAYNEQFF
.	TRBJ2-7	TRBV2	14	CASRGPPSFYEQYF
.	TRBJ2-7	TRBV2	12	CASSFPLYEQYF
TRBD2	TRBJ2-4	TRBV3-1/TRBV3-2	17	CASSQGLAAGAKNIQYF
TRBD1	TRBJ2-7	TRBV4-1	15	CASSHPGQGKNEQYF
.	TRBJ2-7	TRBV6-6	15	CASSTPGQSSYEQYF
TRBD1	TRBJ1-5	TRBV27	16	CASSSRTGGGNQPQHF
TRBD1	TRBJ1-2	TRBV6-5	15	CASSHRDRGPVGYTF
TRBD1	TRBJ2-5	TRBV24-1	14	CATSDQQGWETQYF
.	TRBJ2-5	TRBV28	15	CASSLRGRGRETQYF
TRBD2	TRBJ2-4	TRBV18	15	CASSPNSGKGNIQYF